The next 25 T cell receptor beta chains were all read from a single sample in a study of spatial heterogeneity in lung cancer. Each CDR3 protein is one row after TCRdb ran MiXCR on the 5' RACE reads. The data hold about 48,000 distinct CDR3 sequences, with less than 6% observed a single time. Time point reported: sample taken at primary tumor resection. Whole RNA, isolated from tumor, nontumor lung or frozen PBMC, was sequenced without prior sorting. The sequencing used PBMCs, collected at surgery. Receptors were obtained from a male donor with early-stage non-small cell lung cancer.

This clonotype was counted ten times or more. J is TRBJ2-7 and V is TRBV4-1, with TRBD1 matching over 8 bases. Unmatched junction bases numbered 8, after V lost 0 bases and J lost 7 bases. Germline V gene data show CDR1 as MGHRA and CDR2 as YSYEKL. The CDR3 loop spans 15 amino acids. DNA of the CDR3: TGCGCCAGCAGCCAAGACAGGACAGGGAATGGGGAGCAGTACTTC. It is translated as CASSQDRTGNGEQYF.

The rearrangement uses TRBV28 and TRBJ2-4, with D perhaps being TRBD1 or TRBD2 (5 bases each). Trimming cost V 6 bases and J 5 bases, with 14 bases left between them. The CDR3 contains 14 residues. Per germline, CDR1 MDHEN and CDR2 SYDVKM. The CDR3 region is CASSWGPRENIQYF. The CDR3 region has the DNA TGTGCCAGCAGCTGGGGACCTAGGGAAAACATTCAGTACTTC.

This clonotype was recorded at least ten times. The chain couples TRBV28 to TRBJ2-3, with a tentative D call TRBD2 (5 bases). This CDR3 is 14 amino acids long. The ends were cut back, 11 bases at V and 1 base at J, with 16 bases in the middle. Germline CDR1 reads MDHEN; CDR2 reads SYDVKM. CDR3 DNA: TGTGCCCTAGGCGGTGGGCGGGGCACAGATACGCAGTATTTT. Translating it yields CALGGGRGTDTQYF.

This clonotype has at least ten counts. The chain recombines TRBV9 with TRBJ2-2; a weak D match, TRBD1 (6 bases). CDR1 is SGDLS and CDR2 is YYNGEE in the germline V gene. The CDR3 length is 16 residues. The V and J ends lost 4 bases and 5 bases respectively, with 18 bases between them. CDR3 in DNA: TGTGCCAGCAGCCCCACAGGGAACGTGGGGACCGGGGAGCTGTTTTTT. Encoded protein: CASSPTGNVGTGELFF.

Regarding this clonotype: Given a much more abundant clone one base away, this may be a read error. The gene calls are TRBV7-9 and TRBJ1-4; 7 bases fit TRBD1. Germline V gene sequence: CDR1 SEHNR, CDR2 FQNEAQ (reference sequence). The CDR3 has 18 amino acids. The CDR3 nucleotides read TGTGCCAGCAGCTTAGTTCTGGGACAGACTACAACTAATGAAAAAATGTTTTTT. Its protein is CASSLVLGQTTTNEKMFF.

This clonotype was recorded many times. The gene calls are TRBV6-5 and TRBJ2-3; 8 bases line up with TRBD2. CDR1 and CDR2 from the germline V gene are MNHEY and SVGAGI. This CDR3 is built from 14 residues. With V trimmed by 3 bases and J by 3 bases, 2 bases remained unmatched. CDR3 DNA sequence: TGTGCCAGCAGTTATAAGCGGGGGACAGATACGCAGTATTTT. Protein sequence: CASSYKRGTDTQYF.

This clonotype was recorded many times. The chain is built from TRBV7-2 and TRBJ2-3; D gene ambiguous. CDR1 is SGHTA, CDR2 FQGNSA, per germline. The CDR3 consists of 14 residues. The germline V and J ends were trimmed by 7 bases and 3 bases, with 14 bases remaining between them. The CDR3 region is CASTISDVTDTQYF. DNA for the CDR3: TGTGCCAGCACCATCAGTGATGTGACAGATACGCAGTATTTT. Together with reference TRBV7-2 and TRBJ2-3, the CDR3 gives the full variable domain: GAGVSQSPSNKVTEKGKDVELRCDPISGHTALYWYRQSLGQGLEFLIYFQGNSAPDKSGLPSDRFSAERTGGSVSTLTIQRTQQEDSAVYLCASTISDVTDTQYFGPGTRLTVL.

This clonotype was found many times. V is TRBV20-1 and J is TRBJ1-5; D gene uncertain. Trimming stripped 3 bases from V and 4 bases from J, with 19 bases between. Germline V gene data show CDR1 as DFQATT and CDR2 as SNEGSKA (reference sequence). This CDR3 region has 16 residues. The CDR3 loop is CSASRTGPVQNQPQHF. In DNA, the CDR3 is TGCAGTGCTAGCCGGACCGGGCCCGTCCAGAATCAGCCCCAGCATTTT.

The chain employs TRBV9 and TRBJ1-5, with D possibly matching TRBD1 (6 bases). This CDR3 is 15 amino acids long. The V gene's germline CDR1 is SGDLS and CDR2 YYNGEE. The V end was cut by 3 bases, the J end by 3 bases, with 13 bases between. The DNA for the CDR3 is TGTGCCAGCAGCGCTACAGGGACTTCCAATCAGCCCCAGCATTTT. Translation gives CASSATGTSNQPQHF.

This clonotype was observed many times. This rearrangement joins TRBV10-3 to TRBJ2-3; D ambiguous. The CDR3 totals 15 residues. Trimming left V 0 bases short and J 6 bases short, with 13 bases between. Germline V lookup: CDR1 ENHRY, CDR2 SYGVKD. CDR3 coding DNA: TGTGCCATCAGTGAGTCAAATAGGGTCGGCGATACGCAGTATTTT. It codes for CAISESNRVGDTQYF.

This clonotype has a count of ten or more. This chain uses TRBV20-1 with TRBJ2-5, with 10 positions matching TRBD2. This CDR3 contains 15 residues. CDR1 is DFQATT and CDR2 is SNEGSKA in the germline V gene (reference sequence). V gave up 0 bases and J gave up 4 bases; unmatched junction bases: 5. CDR3 amino acids: CSARDLPSGRETQYF. In DNA, the CDR3 is TGCAGTGCTAGAGATCTGCCTAGCGGGAGAGAGACCCAGTACTTC.

The table lists this clonotype with many counts. The chain carries TRBV6-5 and TRBJ2-5; no clear D gene. The V gene's germline CDR1 is MNHEY and CDR2 SVGAGI. This CDR3 has 17 residues. With 0 bases removed from V and 3 bases from J, the gap between germline ends came to 17 bases. The CDR3 DNA reads TGTGCCAGCAGTTACTCAATCGTAGGGAAGATAAAAGAGACCCAGTACTTC. Translation: CASSYSIVGKIKETQYF.

This clonotype came up many times. The chain employs TRBV20-1 and TRBJ2-1; D is possibly TRBD1 (6 bases). Trimming took off 0 bases at V and 12 bases at J, with 27 bases between the two ends. This CDR3 spans 17 amino acids. Germline V gene lookup returns CDR1 DFQATT and CDR2 SNEGSKA (reference sequence). The CDR3 DNA reads as TGCAGTGCTAGAGACCCCTCTCGGGACAAAGCCGTCTCAGGGCAGTTCTTC. The encoded protein is CSARDPSRDKAVSGQFF.

The table lists this clonotype with many counts. This chain's CDR3 is CASSLGTRAGQPQHF. The CDR3 coding sequence is TGCGCCAGCAGCTTAGGCACTCGGGCGGGTCAGCCCCAGCATTTT. The V and J genes are TRBV5-1 and TRBJ1-5; D not resolved. The CDR3 consists of 15 residues. CDR1 and CDR2 (germline): SGHRS, YFSETQ. V was shortened by 2 bases and J by 6 bases, with 15 bases between the two germline ends. The entire variable domain, with the rest obtained from reference TRBV5-1 and TRBJ1-5, is as follows: KAGVTQTPRYLIKTRGQQVTLSCSPISGHRSVSWYQQTPGQGLQFLFEYFSETQRNKGNFPGRFSGRQFSNSRSEMNVSTLELGDSALYLCASSLGTRAGQPQHFGDGTRLSIL.

This clonotype was recorded at least ten times. The chain couples TRBV12-3 or TRBV12-4 to TRBJ2-7; maybe TRBD1 (5 bases). V lost 2 bases and J lost 4, with 12 bases in between. The CDR3 has 14 residues. The CDR3 is CASSLMQGVYEQYF. In nucleotides, the CDR3 is TGTGCCAGCAGTTTAATGCAGGGTGTATACGAGCAGTACTTC.

Many counts were recorded for this clonotype. This chain connects TRBV11-2 to TRBJ2-3; D unclear. This CDR3 is 12 amino acids long. The V gene lost 0 bases and the J gene lost 4 bases, with 2 bases spanning the gap. The germline CDR1 and CDR2 sequences are SGHAT and FQNNGV. The CDR3 region has the DNA TGTGCCAGCAGCTTAGACCCAGATACGCAGTATTTT. It yields the protein CASSLDPDTQYF.

This clonotype has a count of ten or more. The chain combines TRBV5-1 with TRBJ2-1; TRBD2 agrees at 9 bases. The V and J ends lost 2 bases and 7 bases, in that order; junction bases with no gene match: 4. The CDR3 is 14 amino acids. Germline CDR1 SGHRS, CDR2 YFSETQ. CDR3 sequence reads: CASSLAGGKNEQFF. The CDR3, as DNA: TGCGCCAGCAGCTTAGCGGGAGGAAAGAATGAGCAGTTCTTC.

This clonotype was counted ten times or more. The CDR3 loop reads CASTMDGILHEQYF. As DNA, the CDR3 is TGTGCCAGCACCATGGATGGGATATTACACGAGCAGTACTTC. The rearrangement links TRBV6-2 or TRBV6-3 to TRBJ2-7; no reliable D call. The V gene's germline CDR1 is MNHEY and CDR2 SVGEGT. V lost 7 bases and J lost 5, with 18 bases in between. The CDR3 has 14 amino acids.

The rearrangement uses TRBV7-6 and TRBJ2-6, with 10 bases matching TRBD1. V shed 5 bases and J 0 bases; nucleotides not matched to a gene: 16. Germline V gene sequence: CDR1 SGHVS, CDR2 FNYEAQ. The CDR3 has 21 residues. CDR3 in amino acids: CASSGITGTGVPSSGANVLTF. Written as DNA, the CDR3 is TGTGCCAGCAGCGGAATAACCGGGACAGGGGTTCCCAGCTCTGGGGCCAACGTCCTGACTTTC.

The sample holds many counts of this clonotype. This chain joins TRBV29-1 and TRBJ1-2; no clear D gene. The CDR3 contains 13 residues. The germline V gene has CDR1 SQVTM and CDR2 ANQGSEA. With 7 bases removed from V and 4 bases from J, the gap between germline ends came to 16 bases. CDR3 residues: CSAYSARGYGYTF. The CDR3 DNA is TGCAGCGCTTACTCCGCTCGGGGCTATGGCTACACCTTC. The full variable domain, completed using reference TRBV29-1 and TRBJ1-2, is SAVISQKPSRDICQRGTSLTIQCQVDSQVTMMFWYRQQPGQSLTLIATANQGSEATYESGFVIDKFPISRPNLTFSTLTVSNMSPEDSSIYLCSAYSARGYGYTFGSGTRLTVV.

This chain links TRBV18 with TRBJ2-4; D is unresolved. Trimming left V 0 bases short and J 0 bases short, with 9 bases between. CDR1 is KGHSH, CDR2 LQKENI, per germline. The CDR3 covers 16 residues. CDR3 loop: CASSPPSDGAKNIQYF. DNA for the CDR3: TGTGCCAGCTCACCACCGTCTGACGGAGCCAAAAACATTCAGTACTTC.

Ten or more counts support this clonotype. The chain carries TRBV2 and TRBJ1-2, with TRBD1 matching over 9 bases. This CDR3 region has 16 residues. V lost 5 bases to trimming and J lost 8 bases; unmatched junction nucleotides: 15. Germline V gives CDR1 SNHLY, CDR2 FYNNEI. The CDR3 nucleotides are TGTGCCAGCAGTTACGGCACAGGGGGCGCTTCGAGGGGCTACACCTTC. It yields the protein CASSYGTGGASRGYTF.

Many counts were recorded for this clonotype. The genes are TRBV11-2 and TRBJ2-1; 11 bases agree with TRBD2. V was pared by 5 bases and J by 6 bases, with 0 bases of the junction left unmatched. This CDR3 comprises 13 residues. Germline-derived CDR1 and CDR2 are SGHAT and FQNNGV. Here the CDR3 DNA reads TGTGCCAGCAGCGGGACTAGCGGCAATGAGCAGTTCTTC. This sequence encodes CASSGTSGNEQFF.

This clonotype was detected many times. This chain uses TRBV6-5 with TRBJ1-1, with 7 bases matching TRBD1. The J segment lost 5 bases and the V segment lost 5 bases, leaving 8 bases of the junction unmatched. CDR1 MNHEY and CDR2 SVGAGI come from the germline V gene. The CDR3 is 14 amino acids. The CDR3 here is CASSVDRVRTEAFF. The CDR3 bases are TGTGCCAGCAGTGTCGACAGGGTAAGGACTGAAGCTTTCTTT.

The table lists this clonotype with many counts. V gene TRBV6-2 or TRBV6-3 combines with J gene TRBJ2-1, with 7 nucleotides matching TRBD2. The CDR3 spans 16 residues. The J segment lost 4 bases and the V segment lost 5 bases, leaving 11 bases of the junction unmatched. The germline CDR1 and CDR2 sequences are MNHEY and SVGEGT. CDR3: CASSSLAGALYNEQFF. The CDR3 DNA sequence: TGTGCCAGCAGTAGCCTGGCGGGAGCCCTATACAATGAGCAGTTCTTC.